This T cell receptor (beta chain) came from a study of OX40 agonist ivuxolimab in advanced cancers. At the level of the study: Age averaged around 58 years (range roughly 23 to 85), and roughly 80% were male. Study-wide results and caveats: At doses 0.1 to 3.0 mg/kg, CD4+ and CD8+ clones expanded. Antigen targets of the expanded peripheral T cells went undetermined.

The protocol was immunoSEQ multiplex PCR, while the TCRdb copy is restricted to in-frame clones and leaves out a portion. This table has about 60,000 clones, 85% to 90% appearing once. Germline-derived CDR1 and CDR2 are KGHSH and LQKENI. The V and J ends lost 6 bases and 0 bases respectively, with 8 bases between them. This CDR3 has 13 amino acids. Of note for this clone: What it binds is unknown.

This TCR derives from an adult with an advanced solid tumor such as melanoma, head and neck, liver or kidney cancer. The rearrangement joins TRBV18 to TRBJ1-2, with no clear D. Sequenced here: CD4+ or CD8+ T cells sorted from blood, sampled in a trial of the OX40 agonist ivuxolimab. Here the CDR3 DNA reads TGTGCCAGCTCCCGAGAGGCTAACTATGGCTACACCTTC. As protein: CASSREANYGYTF.